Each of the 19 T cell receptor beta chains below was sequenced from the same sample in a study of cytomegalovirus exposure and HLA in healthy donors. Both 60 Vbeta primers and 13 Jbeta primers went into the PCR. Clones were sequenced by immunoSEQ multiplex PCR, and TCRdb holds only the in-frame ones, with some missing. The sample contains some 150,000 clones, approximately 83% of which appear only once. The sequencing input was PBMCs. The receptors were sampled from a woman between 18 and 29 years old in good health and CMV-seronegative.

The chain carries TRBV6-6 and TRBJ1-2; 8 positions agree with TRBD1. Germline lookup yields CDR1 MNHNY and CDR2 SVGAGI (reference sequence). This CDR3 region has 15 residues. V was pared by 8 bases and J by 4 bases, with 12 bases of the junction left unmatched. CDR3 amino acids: CASRAGTGIPYGYTF. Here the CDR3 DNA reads TGTGCCAGCCGTGCCGGGACAGGAATCCCCTATGGCTACACCTTC.

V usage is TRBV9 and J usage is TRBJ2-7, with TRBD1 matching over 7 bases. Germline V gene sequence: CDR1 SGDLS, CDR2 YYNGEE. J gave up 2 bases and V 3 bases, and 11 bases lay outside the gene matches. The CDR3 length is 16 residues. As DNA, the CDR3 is TGTGCCAGCAGCGCGAACCCCACAGGGGATCCCTACGAGCAGTACTTC. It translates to CASSANPTGDPYEQYF.

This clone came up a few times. The CDR3 sequence: CASSPDRAGGYTF. For the CDR3, the DNA is TGTGCCAGCAGCCCCGACAGGGCGGGCGGCTACACCTTC. This chain connects TRBV11-2 to TRBJ1-2; 7 bases match TRBD1. The CDR3 has 13 residues. CDR1 is SGHAT and CDR2 is FQNNGV in the germline V gene. With 5 bases clipped from V and 8 bases from J, the junction kept 8 bases outside the gene matches.

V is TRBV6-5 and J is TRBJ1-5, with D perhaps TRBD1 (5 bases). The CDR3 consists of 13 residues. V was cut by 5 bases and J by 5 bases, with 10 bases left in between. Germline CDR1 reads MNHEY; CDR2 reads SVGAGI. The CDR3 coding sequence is TGTGCCAGCAGTGAATTGACAGATCAGCCCCAGCATTTT. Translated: CASSELTDQPQHF.

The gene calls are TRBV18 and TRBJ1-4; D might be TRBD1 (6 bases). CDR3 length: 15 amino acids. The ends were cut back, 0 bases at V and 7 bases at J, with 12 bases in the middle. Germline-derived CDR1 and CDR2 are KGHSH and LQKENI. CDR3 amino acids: CASSPPAGAAEKLFF. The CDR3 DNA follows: TGTGCCAGCTCACCACCGGCAGGGGCAGCTGAAAAACTGTTTTTT.

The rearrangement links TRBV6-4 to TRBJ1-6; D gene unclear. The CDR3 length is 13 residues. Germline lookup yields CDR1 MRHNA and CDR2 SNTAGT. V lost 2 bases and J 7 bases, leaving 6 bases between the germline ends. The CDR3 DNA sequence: TGTGCCAGCAGTGACACGGGGAATTCACCCCTCCACTTT. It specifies CASSDTGNSPLHF.

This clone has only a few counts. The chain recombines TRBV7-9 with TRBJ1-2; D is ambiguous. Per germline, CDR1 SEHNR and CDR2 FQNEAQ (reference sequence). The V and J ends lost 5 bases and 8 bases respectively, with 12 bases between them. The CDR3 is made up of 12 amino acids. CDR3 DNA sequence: TGTGCCAGCAGCCTAGGAGGTACAGGCTACACCTTC. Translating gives CASSLGGTGYTF.

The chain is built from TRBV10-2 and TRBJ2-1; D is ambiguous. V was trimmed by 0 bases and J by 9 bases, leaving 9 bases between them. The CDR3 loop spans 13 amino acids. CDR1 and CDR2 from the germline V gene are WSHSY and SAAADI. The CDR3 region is CASSESNSVEQFF. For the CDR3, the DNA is TGCGCCAGCAGTGAGTCGAATTCGGTTGAGCAGTTCTTC.

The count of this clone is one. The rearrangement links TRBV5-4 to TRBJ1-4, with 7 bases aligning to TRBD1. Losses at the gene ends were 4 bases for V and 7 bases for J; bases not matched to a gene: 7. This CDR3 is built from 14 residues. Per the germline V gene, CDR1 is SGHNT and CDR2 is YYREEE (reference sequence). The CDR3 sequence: CASSLRQGGEKLFF. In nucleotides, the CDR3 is TGTGCCAGCAGCCTGAGACAGGGAGGTGAAAAACTGTTTTTT.

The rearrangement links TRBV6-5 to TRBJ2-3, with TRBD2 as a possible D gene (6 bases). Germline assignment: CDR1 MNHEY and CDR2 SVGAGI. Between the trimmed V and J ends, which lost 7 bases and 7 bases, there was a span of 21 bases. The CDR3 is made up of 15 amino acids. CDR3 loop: CASTLGPGVVNTQYF. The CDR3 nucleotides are TGTGCCAGCACTCTCGGCCCGGGGGTTGTGAATACGCAGTATTTT.

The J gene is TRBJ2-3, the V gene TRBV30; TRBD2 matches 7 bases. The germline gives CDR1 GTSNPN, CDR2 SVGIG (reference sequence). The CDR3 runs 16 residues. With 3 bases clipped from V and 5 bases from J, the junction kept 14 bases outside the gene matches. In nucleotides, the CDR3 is TGTGCCTGGAGCCTAGGGCTGGGGGGGAGGCTAGATACGCAGTATTTT. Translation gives CAWSLGLGGRLDTQYF.

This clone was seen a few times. CDR3 in DNA: TGTGCCAGCAGCTTGACCAGTTGGCCGGGGGTTGGTCGGAGGGTGGAGCAGTACTTC. Translation: CASSLTSWPGVGRRVEQYF. The J gene is TRBJ2-7, the V gene TRBV5-6; the D gene is possibly TRBD2 (6 bases). In germline, CDR1 is SGHDT, CDR2 YYEEEE. The CDR3 length is 19 residues. Trimming pared 1 base from V and 7 bases from J, leaving 30 bases between.

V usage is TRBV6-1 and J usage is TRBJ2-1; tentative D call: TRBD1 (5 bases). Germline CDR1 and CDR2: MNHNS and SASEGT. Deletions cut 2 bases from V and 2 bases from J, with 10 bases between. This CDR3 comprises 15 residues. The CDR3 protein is CASSESGRAYNEQFF. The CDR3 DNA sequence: TGTGCCAGCAGTGAATCAGGCAGGGCCTACAATGAGCAGTTCTTC.

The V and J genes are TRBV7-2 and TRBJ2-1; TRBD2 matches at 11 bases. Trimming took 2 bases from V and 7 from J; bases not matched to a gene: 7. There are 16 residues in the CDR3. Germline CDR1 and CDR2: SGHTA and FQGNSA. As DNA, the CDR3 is TGTGCCAGCAGCTTATGGTTTAGCGGGGGGGCAAATGAGCAGTTCTTC. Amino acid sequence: CASSLWFSGGANEQFF.

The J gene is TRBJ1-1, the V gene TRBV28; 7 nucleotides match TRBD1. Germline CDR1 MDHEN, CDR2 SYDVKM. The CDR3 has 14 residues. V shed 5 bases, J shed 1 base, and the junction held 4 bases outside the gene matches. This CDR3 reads CASSPRQGNTEAFF. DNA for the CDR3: TGTGCCAGCAGTCCCAGACAGGGGAACACTGAAGCTTTCTTT.

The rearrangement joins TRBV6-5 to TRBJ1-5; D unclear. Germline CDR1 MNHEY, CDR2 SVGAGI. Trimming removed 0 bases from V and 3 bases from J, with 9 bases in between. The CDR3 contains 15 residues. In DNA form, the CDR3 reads TGTGCCAGCAGTTACTCGTCAGGACTCAATCAGCCCCAGCATTTT. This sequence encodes CASSYSSGLNQPQHF.

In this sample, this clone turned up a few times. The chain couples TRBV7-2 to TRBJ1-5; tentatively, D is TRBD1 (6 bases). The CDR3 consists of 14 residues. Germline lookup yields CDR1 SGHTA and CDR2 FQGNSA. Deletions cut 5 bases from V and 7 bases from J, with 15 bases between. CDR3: CASSPGGGGQPQHF. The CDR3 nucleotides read TGTGCCAGCAGCCCCGGGGGGGGCGGACAGCCCCAGCATTTT.

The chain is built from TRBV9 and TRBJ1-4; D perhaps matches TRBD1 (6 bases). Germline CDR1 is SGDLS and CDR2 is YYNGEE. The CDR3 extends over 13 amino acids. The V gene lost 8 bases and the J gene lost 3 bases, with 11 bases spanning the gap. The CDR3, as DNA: TGTGCCAGTTCTAGGACAGCTAATGAAAAACTGTTTTTT. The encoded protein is CASSRTANEKLFF.

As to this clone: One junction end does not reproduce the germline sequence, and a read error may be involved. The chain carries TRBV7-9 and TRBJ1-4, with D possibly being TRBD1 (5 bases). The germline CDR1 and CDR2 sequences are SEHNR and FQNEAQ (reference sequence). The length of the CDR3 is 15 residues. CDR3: CSSSPRGGGSEKLFF. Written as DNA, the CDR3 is TGTTCCAGCAGCCCCCGGGGCGGGGGGAGTGAAAAACTGTTTTTT.